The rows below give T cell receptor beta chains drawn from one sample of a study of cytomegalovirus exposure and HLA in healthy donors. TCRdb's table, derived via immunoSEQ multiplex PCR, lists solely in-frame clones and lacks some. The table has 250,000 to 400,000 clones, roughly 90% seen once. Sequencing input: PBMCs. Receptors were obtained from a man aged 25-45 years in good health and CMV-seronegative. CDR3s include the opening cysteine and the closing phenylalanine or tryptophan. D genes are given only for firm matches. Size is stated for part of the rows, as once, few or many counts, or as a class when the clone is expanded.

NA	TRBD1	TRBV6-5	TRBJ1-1	CASSYYGTGLNTEAFF	TGTGCCAGCAGTTACTATGGGACAGGGTTGAACACTGAAGCTTTCTTT
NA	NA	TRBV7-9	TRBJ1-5	CASSLGSTAGQPQHF	TGTGCCAGCAGCTTAGGTTCAACAGCTGGCCAGCCCCAGCATTTT
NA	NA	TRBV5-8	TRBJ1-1	CASSLGGLNTEAFF	TGTGCCAGCAGCTTGGGGGGACTCAACACTGAAGCTTTCTTT
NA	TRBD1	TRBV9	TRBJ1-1	CASSPAEFTGGGMNTEAFF	TGTGCCAGCAGCCCGGCGGAATTCACAGGGGGCGGTATGAACACTGAAGCTTTCTTT
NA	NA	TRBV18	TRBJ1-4	CASSPPAHRGKLFF	TGTGCCAGCTCACCACCGGCCCACCGGGGAAAACTGTTTTTT
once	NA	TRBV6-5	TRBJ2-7	CASSYSADSYEQYF	TGTGCCAGCAGTTACTCCGCAGACTCCTACGAGCAGTACTTC
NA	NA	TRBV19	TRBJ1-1	CASSITDSPNTEAFF	TGTGCCAGTAGTATCACCGACAGTCCGAACACTGAAGCTTTCTTT
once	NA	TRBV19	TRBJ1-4	CASSRVYYATNEKLFF	TGTGCCAGTAGTCGGGTCTACTATGCAACTAATGAAAAACTGTTTTTT
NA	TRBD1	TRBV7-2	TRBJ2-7	CASSLVRGRDEQYF	TGTGCCAGCAGCTTAGTGAGGGGGCGCGACGAGCAGTACTTC
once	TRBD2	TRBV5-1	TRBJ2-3	CASSPQRASGGTDTQYF	TGCGCCAGCAGCCCACAACGGGCTAGCGGGGGCACAGATACGCAGTATTTT
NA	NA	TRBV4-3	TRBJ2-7	CASSQGTYSFLEQYF	TGCGCCAGCAGCCAAGGCACCTACAGTTTTCTTGAGCAGTACTTC
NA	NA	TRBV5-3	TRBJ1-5	CARSLVGGYSNQPQHF	TGTGCCAGAAGCTTGGTAGGCGGTTATAGCAATCAGCCCCAGCATTTT
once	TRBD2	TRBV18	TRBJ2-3	CASSTRTSGADTQYF	TGTGCCAGCTCAACAAGGACTAGCGGGGCAGATACGCAGTATTTT
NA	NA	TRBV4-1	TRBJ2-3	CASSQVAASTDTQYF	TGCGCCAGCAGCCAAGTAGCAGCTAGCACAGATACGCAGTATTTT
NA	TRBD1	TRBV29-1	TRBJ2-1	CSVVGTGFDNEQFF	TGCAGCGTCGTAGGGACAGGGTTCGACAATGAGCAGTTCTTC
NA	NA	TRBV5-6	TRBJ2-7	CASRAKLRDWDYEQYF	TGTGCCAGCAGGGCTAAACTACGGGACTGGGATTACGAGCAGTACTTC
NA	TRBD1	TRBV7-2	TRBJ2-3	CASSPSGGDTQYF	TGTGCCAGCAGCCCCTCAGGGGGTGATACGCAGTATTTT
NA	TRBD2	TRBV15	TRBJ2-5	CATSRDGTSGPQETQYF	TGTGCCACCAGCAGAGATGGGACTAGCGGACCCCAAGAGACCCAGTACTTC
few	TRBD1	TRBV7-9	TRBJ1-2	CASSLDGQGLHYGYTF	TGTGCCAGCAGCTTAGACGGACAGGGGTTGCACTATGGCTACACCTTC
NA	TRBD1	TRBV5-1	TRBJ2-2	CASSLATGATGELFF	TGCGCCAGCAGCTTGGCGACAGGGGCCACCGGGGAGCTGTTTTTT
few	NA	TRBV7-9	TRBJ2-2	CASSLGFANTGELFF	TGTGCCAGCAGCTTGGGCTTCGCGAACACCGGGGAGCTGTTTTTT
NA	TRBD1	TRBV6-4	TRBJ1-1	CASSDAPGQGSTEAFF	TGTGCCAGCAGTGACGCCCCGGGACAGGGGTCCACTGAAGCTTTCTTT
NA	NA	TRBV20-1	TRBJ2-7	CSARDLFEQYF	TGCAGTGCTAGAGACCTCTTCGAGCAGTACTTC
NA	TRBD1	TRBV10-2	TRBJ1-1	CASSGGRGIVGTEAFF	TGCGCCAGCAGTGGTGGCAGGGGGATCGTAGGCACTGAAGCTTTCTTT
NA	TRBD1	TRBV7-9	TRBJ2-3	CASSLGGGRTDTQYF	TGTGCCAGCAGCTTAGGAGGGGGCCGCACAGATACGCAGTATTTT
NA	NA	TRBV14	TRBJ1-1	CASSTQGYTEAFF	TGTGCCAGCAGTACACAGGGCTACACTGAAGCTTTCTTT
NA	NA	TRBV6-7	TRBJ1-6	CASSYSRQQNSPLHF	TGTGCCAGCAGTTACTCGCGACAGCAAAATTCACCCCTCCACTTT
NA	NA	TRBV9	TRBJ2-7	CASSGGGEHYEQYF	TGTGCCAGCAGCGGCGGCGGGGAACACTACGAGCAGTACTTC
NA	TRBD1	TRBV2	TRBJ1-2	CASSSTGQGVFYGYTF	TGTGCCAGCAGCTCAACGGGACAGGGGGTATTCTATGGCTACACCTTC
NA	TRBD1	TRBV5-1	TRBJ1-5	CASSWDSSNQPQHF	TGCGCCAGCAGCTGGGACAGCTCCAATCAGCCCCAGCATTTT
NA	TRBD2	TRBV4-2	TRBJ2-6	CASSFVSGGASGANVLTF	TGTGCCAGCAGCTTTGTAAGCGGGGGGGCCTCTGGGGCCAACGTCCTGACTTTC